This T cell receptor beta chain originates from a study of blood T cell repertoires in COVID-19. Repertoires were generated with immunoSEQ multiplex PCR, while TCRdb's copy carries only in-frame clones and drops some. The sample includes over 200,000 clones, approximately 81% seen only once; the top ten take over 15%. V was shortened by 4 bases and J by 5 bases, with 12 bases between the two germline ends. Germline V gives CDR1 SGHDT, CDR2 YYEEEE. The CDR3 is 13 amino acids. The sample taken for sequencing was peripheral blood. This TCR was sampled from a woman of 80 years or more with active or convalescent COVID-19. This chain links TRBV5-6 with TRBJ2-5; TRBD1 might be the D (6 bases). The CDR3 DNA sequence: TGTGCCAGCAGCGAGGACAGATGGGAGACCCAGTACTTC. It yields the protein CASSEDRWETQYF.